Included here is one T cell receptor (beta chain) sequence, with context. Trimming removed 6 bases from V and 5 bases from J, with 17 bases in between. Germline CDR1 KGHSH, CDR2 LQKENI. The CDR3 covers 16 residues. TCRdb's table, derived via immunoSEQ multiplex PCR, lists solely in-frame clones and lacks some. The table shows about 130,000 clones, with approximately 91% occurring only once. The sample is drawn from a study of T cell responses to AZD1222 COVID-19 vaccine. The specimen comprised peripheral blood, sampled 28 days after the second AZD1222 dose. This TCR was recovered from an adult who received the AZD1222 COVID-19 vaccine. The rearrangement joins TRBV18 to TRBJ1-6, with a tentative D call TRBD1 (5 bases). CDR3 in DNA: TGTGCCAGCTCCTCAGGGCCTCGTCGAGATAATTCACCCCTCCACTTT. Amino acid sequence: CASSSGPRRDNSPLHF.